Sequencing of this T cell receptor beta chain was carried out in a study of OX40 agonist ivuxolimab in advanced cancers. Whole-study context: Subjects had a mean age of roughly 60 years, with a range of 23 to 79; more than 75% were male.

In the case of this clone: The antigen remains undetermined.

Method: immunoSEQ multiplex PCR; TCRdb's copy keeps in-frame clones and lacks some. The sample carries 90,000 to 100,000 clones, about 80% recorded once. Findings and limits, study-wide: Clones of CD4+ and CD8+ blood T cells grew by week 6 at doses of 0.1 to 3.0 mg/kg. More expanded clones were found, on average, in CD8+ than in CD4+ T cells.

CDR1 and CDR2 (germline): SGHTA, FQGNSA. This CDR3 spans 16 amino acids. Losses at the gene ends were 4 bases for V and 4 bases for J; bases not matched to a gene: 9. V is TRBV7-2 and J is TRBJ2-3, with 9 bases matching TRBD2. The source was CD4+ or CD8+ T cells sorted from blood, collected in a trial of the OX40 agonist ivuxolimab. This TCR was sampled from an adult with an advanced solid tumor such as melanoma, head and neck, liver or kidney cancer. The CDR3 sequence: CASSSRGGAGADTQYF. DNA for the CDR3: TGTGCCAGCAGCTCACGCGGGGGGGCAGGAGCAGATACGCAGTATTTT.